This T cell receptor beta chain was retrieved from a study of graft-versus-host responses after intestinal transplantation. Data came from immunoSEQ multiplex PCR; TCRdb stores just in-frame clones and leaves some out. The sample has tens of thousands of clones; roughly 92% are singletons. The V end lost 0 bases, the J end lost 6 bases, and 12 bases lay between the germline ends. The germline V gene encodes CDR1 SGHAT and CDR2 FQNNGV. This CDR3 region has 14 residues. This sequence joins TRBV11-2 and TRBJ2-7; D is tentatively TRBD1 or TRBD2 (5 bases each). The clonotype originates from a human patient who received an intestinal transplant, so some T cells may come from the graft donor. Sequenced material: bone marrow, taken nearly 750 days after intestinal transplantation. The DNA for the CDR3 is TGTGCCAGCAGCTTAGACAGGGAGTCTCTCGAGCAGTACTTC. It specifies CASSLDRESLEQYF.